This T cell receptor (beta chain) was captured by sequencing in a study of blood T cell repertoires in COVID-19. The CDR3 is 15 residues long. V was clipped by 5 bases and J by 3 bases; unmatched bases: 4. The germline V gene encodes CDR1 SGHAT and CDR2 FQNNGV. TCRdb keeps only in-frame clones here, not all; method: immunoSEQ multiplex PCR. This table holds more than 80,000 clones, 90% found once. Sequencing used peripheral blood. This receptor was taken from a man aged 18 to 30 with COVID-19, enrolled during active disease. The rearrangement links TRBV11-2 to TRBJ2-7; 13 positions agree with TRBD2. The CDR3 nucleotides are TGTGCCAGCAGCCTCGGACTAGCGGGAGACTACGAGCAGTACTTC. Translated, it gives CASSLGLAGDYEQYF.